Sequencing of this TCR beta chain was carried out in a study of T cell clonality in common variable immunodeficiency. Whole-study results and caveats: Shared TCRbeta clones were fewer between CVID subjects than controls.

CDR1 is SGHRS and CDR2 is YFSETQ in the germline V gene. The CDR3 runs 13 residues. Trimming removed 2 bases at V and 3 bases at J, with 9 bases between. This clone was seen ten or more times. What it binds is not known. The read ends 3 residues before the CDR3 terminus; that terminus is restored from the germline J gene. The repertoire was sequenced with immunoSEQ multiplex PCR; TCRdb's copy has only in-frame clones and lacks some. The record shows around 32,000 clones for this sample, with no singletons present. This receptor was identified in a person aged 18 to 69 in good health. Sequencing was done on a sample of peripheral blood mononuclear cells. The genes are TRBV5-1 and TRBJ2-7; no definite D call. CDR3 residues: CASSFSTRYEQYF. The DNA read from the CDR3 is TGCGCCAGCAGCTTTTCAACACGCTACGAG.